These 8 T cell receptor beta chains originate from one sample sequenced in a study of T cell responses to AZD1222 COVID-19 vaccine. Clones were sequenced by immunoSEQ multiplex PCR, and TCRdb holds only the in-frame ones, with some missing. The data show some 170,000 clones, about 92% seen once. The input for sequencing was peripheral blood, taken 28 days after the second AZD1222 dose. The receptor source for this set is an adult who received the AZD1222 COVID-19 vaccine.

The rearrangement joins TRBV30 to TRBJ1-5; D is unclear. Trimming pared 2 bases from V and 0 bases from J, leaving 5 bases between. The germline CDR1 and CDR2 sequences are GTSNPN and SVGIG (reference sequence). This CDR3 region has 13 residues. CDR3 protein: CAWSRNSNQPQHF. In DNA, the CDR3 is TGTGCCTGGAGTCGGAATAGCAATCAGCCCCAGCATTTT.

This chain joins TRBV5-1 and TRBJ1-2; 12 nucleotides match TRBD1. Germline V gene lookup returns CDR1 SGHRS and CDR2 YFSETQ. The J segment lost 6 bases and the V segment lost 0 bases, leaving 6 bases of the junction unmatched. The CDR3 runs to 16 residues. The CDR3 sequence: CASSLDAGTGGDGYTF. The CDR3 nucleotides are TGCGCCAGCAGCTTGGACGCCGGGACAGGGGGCGATGGCTACACCTTC.

This chain joins TRBV7-2 and TRBJ2-1; D call uncertain. Germline CDR1 is SGHTA and CDR2 is FQGNSA. CDR3 length: 15 amino acids. Trimming took off 3 bases at V and 2 bases at J, with 11 bases between the two ends. The CDR3: CASSFWWAAYNEQFF. As DNA, the CDR3 is TGTGCCAGCAGCTTCTGGTGGGCGGCCTACAATGAGCAGTTCTTC.

The gene calls are TRBV5-1 and TRBJ1-1; 9 bases are a match to TRBD1. V was pared by 1 base and J by 2 bases, with 3 bases of the junction left unmatched. Per the germline V gene, CDR1 is SGHRS and CDR2 is YFSETQ. This CDR3 region has 15 residues. CDR3 sequence: CASSLLTGGNTEAFF. The CDR3, as DNA: TGCGCCAGCAGCTTGTTAACAGGGGGCAACACTGAAGCTTTCTTT.

The chain employs TRBV5-1 and TRBJ1-2; D perhaps matches TRBD1 (6 bases). The CDR3 consists of 15 residues. CDR1 and CDR2 from the germline V gene are SGHRS and YFSETQ. Trimming shortened V by 4 bases and J by 4 bases, and 17 bases separated the two germline ends. The CDR3 is CASSLQGLDSYGYTF. The CDR3, as DNA: TGCGCCAGCAGCCTACAGGGTTTAGATAGCTATGGCTACACCTTC.

The chain combines TRBV20-1 with TRBJ2-1, with 9 bases identical to TRBD1. Germline V gene data show CDR1 as DFQATT and CDR2 as SNEGSKA (reference sequence). The CDR3 extends over 14 amino acids. J was trimmed by 12 bases and V by 6 bases; bases with no gene match: 15. DNA of the CDR3: TGCAGTGCGAGTGACAGGGGGGATACTTACGGGCAGTTCTTC. Protein sequence: CSASDRGDTYGQFF.

The chain has TRBV3-1 (or the pseudogene TRBV3-2) and TRBJ1-6; D is perhaps TRBD1 (6 bases). Germline V lookup: CDR1 LGHDT, CDR2 YNNKEL (reference sequence). Trimming removed 1 base at V and 7 bases at J, with 14 bases between. The CDR3 covers 16 residues. In DNA, the CDR3 is TGTGCCAGCAGCCAAGCGGGGGCGGGGGGAAATTCACCCCTCCACTTT. The encoded protein is CASSQAGAGGNSPLHF.

The gene calls are TRBV5-8 and TRBJ2-1, with D perhaps TRBD2 (5 bases). V lost 1 base to trimming and J lost 6 bases, with 8 bases between them. The CDR3 totals 13 residues. Looked up from germline, CDR1 is SGHTS and CDR2 is YDEGEE. The CDR3 loop reads CASSLYEGNEQFF. The CDR3 DNA follows: TGTGCCAGCAGCTTGTATGAGGGCAATGAGCAGTTCTTC.